The TCR beta chain described here comes from a study of T cell responses to AZD1222 COVID-19 vaccine. This clone appeared many times. The repertoire was sequenced with immunoSEQ multiplex PCR; TCRdb's copy has only in-frame clones and lacks some. The sample records around 140,000 clones, about 92% being singletons. Material: peripheral blood, obtained after recovery from COVID-19. The TCR sequence derives from an adult who had recovered from COVID-19.

CDR3 nucleotides: TGTGCCAGCAGTGCCGGGGAGGCCCACAATGAGCAGTTCTTC. It translates to CASSAGEAHNEQFF. The V and J genes are TRBV6-4 and TRBJ2-1; D possibly corresponds to TRBD2 (6 bases). V lost 4 bases to trimming and J lost 5 bases, with 12 bases between them. Germline V gene sequence: CDR1 MRHNA, CDR2 SNTAGT. The CDR3 totals 14 residues.